The present T cell receptor (beta chain) was sequenced within a study of blood T cell repertoires in COVID-19. Study-level background: The analysed material was cDNA or gDNA that came from T cells, B-cell-depleted T cells, or PBMCs.

Here immunoSEQ multiplex PCR was the method, and the copy in TCRdb shows in-frame clones only, minus some. The sample holds tens of thousands of clones, just over 85% seen once. CDR1 LNHDA and CDR2 SQIVND come from the germline V gene (reference sequence). This CDR3 is 11 amino acids long. Between the trimmed V and J ends, which lost 6 bases and 11 bases, there was a span of 13 bases. This chain joins TRBV19 and TRBJ1-1; perhaps TRBD1 as D (6 bases). Sequencing was performed on peripheral blood. This TCR was recovered from a human donor in a cohort sampled during active COVID-19. The CDR3 nucleotides are TGTGCCAGTAGCCTACAGGGACCGGCTTTCTTT. As protein: CASSLQGPAFF.